A selection of T cell receptor beta chains follows, all from one sample in a study of T-cell memory formation after mild COVID-19. TCRdb recomputed calls from the 5' RACE reads with MiXCR, one row per CDR3 protein. The sample has around 400,000 distinct CDR3 sequences; about 24% are singletons. Material for sequencing was PBMCs or a T cell subset sorted from them (not recorded which). These receptors were taken from an adult woman who had mild COVID-19 (a few samples of this study predate the infection). Cell type and time point are not known. Both conserved end residues are part of each CDR3. Fields, in order: V gene, J gene, clone size, CDR3 protein. Clone size appears in some rows only: once, few, many, or a class for an expanded clone.

v_gene: TRBV20-1
j_gene: TRBJ1-2
abundance: many
CDR3aa: CSARDPGQGHGYTF

v_gene: TRBV19
j_gene: TRBJ2-5
abundance: few
CDR3aa: CASSIGTISYQETQYF

v_gene: TRBV2
j_gene: TRBJ2-3
abundance: few
CDR3aa: CASRADRGRTDTQYF

v_gene: TRBV10-3
j_gene: TRBJ2-6
abundance: NA
CDR3aa: CAISGTRDSGANVLTF

v_gene: TRBV9
j_gene: TRBJ2-1
abundance: many
CDR3aa: CASSPAGPSYNEQFF

v_gene: TRBV11-2
j_gene: TRBJ1-1
abundance: NA
CDR3aa: CASSLDLYSPETEAFF

v_gene: TRBV12-3/TRBV12-4
j_gene: TRBJ1-2
abundance: many
CDR3aa: CASSLGRGLGYTF

v_gene: TRBV12-3/TRBV12-4
j_gene: TRBJ2-7
abundance: NA
CDR3aa: CASSTAHEQYF

v_gene: TRBV7-9
j_gene: TRBJ2-2
abundance: few
CDR3aa: CASGVAGVAEELFF

v_gene: TRBV7-9
j_gene: TRBJ2-1
abundance: few
CDR3aa: CASSPIPGTALHEQFF

v_gene: TRBV4-1
j_gene: TRBJ1-2
abundance: once
CDR3aa: CASSQVVANYGYTF

v_gene: TRBV4-1
j_gene: TRBJ2-5
abundance: NA
CDR3aa: CASSQVGGTAHETQYF

v_gene: TRBV11-3
j_gene: TRBJ1-1
abundance: many
CDR3aa: CASSLGPSGTEAFF

v_gene: TRBV10-3
j_gene: TRBJ2-7
abundance: few
CDR3aa: CAIRGQGAGYEQYF

v_gene: TRBV7-9
j_gene: TRBJ2-3
abundance: NA
CDR3aa: CASSHGTGSASPLVDTQYF

v_gene: TRBV10-3
j_gene: TRBJ2-7
abundance: many
CDR3aa: CAISADRGSYEQYF

v_gene: TRBV5-1
j_gene: TRBJ2-5
abundance: few
CDR3aa: CASSLRASDTQETQYF

v_gene: TRBV30
j_gene: TRBJ2-3
abundance: NA
CDR3aa: CAWSDLSPAQYF

v_gene: TRBV15
j_gene: TRBJ2-7
abundance: few
CDR3aa: CATSRDPIYEQYF

v_gene: TRBV12-3/TRBV12-4
j_gene: TRBJ1-1
abundance: NA
CDR3aa: CASSLGSGTAFF

v_gene: TRBV7-2
j_gene: TRBJ2-1
abundance: many
CDR3aa: CASSEGRGESGYNEQFF

v_gene: TRBV12-3/TRBV12-4
j_gene: TRBJ1-1
abundance: many
CDR3aa: CASSQGLNTEAFF

v_gene: TRBV7-2
j_gene: TRBJ1-2
abundance: few
CDR3aa: CASSPIYTRTGEGDGYTF

v_gene: TRBV29-1
j_gene: TRBJ2-5
abundance: NA
CDR3aa: CSMRTGSKTQYF

v_gene: TRBV20-1
j_gene: TRBJ2-1
abundance: few
CDR3aa: CSASGLASTYNEQFF

v_gene: TRBV4-2
j_gene: TRBJ2-3
abundance: many
CDR3aa: CASSQDPAGVADTQYF

v_gene: TRBV9
j_gene: TRBJ2-7
abundance: NA
CDR3aa: CASSVGGTVSEQYF

v_gene: TRBV14
j_gene: TRBJ1-1
abundance: once
CDR3aa: CASSLDRDREAFF

v_gene: TRBV7-9
j_gene: TRBJ2-1
abundance: NA
CDR3aa: CASIPRLAQLPFSYNEQFF

v_gene: TRBV5-1
j_gene: TRBJ1-2
abundance: NA
CDR3aa: CASSSQGGDGYTF

v_gene: TRBV7-6
j_gene: TRBJ2-7
abundance: many
CDR3aa: CASSLRGSTYEQYF

v_gene: TRBV20-1
j_gene: TRBJ1-5
abundance: many
CDR3aa: CSARTIGTGYNQPQHF

v_gene: TRBV20-1
j_gene: TRBJ2-3
abundance: NA
CDR3aa: CSALTSGGPGDTQYF

v_gene: TRBV20-1
j_gene: TRBJ1-4
abundance: NA
CDR3aa: CSARDISGIKNEKLFF

v_gene: TRBV2
j_gene: TRBJ2-1
abundance: few
CDR3aa: CASKLTSGVLNEQFF

v_gene: TRBV20-1
j_gene: TRBJ1-1
abundance: many
CDR3aa: CSVPGQGNTEAFF

v_gene: TRBV20-1
j_gene: TRBJ2-1
abundance: NA
CDR3aa: CSATREGLLYNEQFF

v_gene: TRBV24-1
j_gene: TRBJ2-1
abundance: NA
CDR3aa: CATSERDNEQFF

v_gene: TRBV11-2
j_gene: TRBJ2-1
abundance: NA
CDR3aa: CASSWNLVEQFF

v_gene: TRBV4-3
j_gene: TRBJ1-1
abundance: NA
CDR3aa: CASSQDLGTPSLTEAFF

v_gene: TRBV6-5
j_gene: TRBJ1-2
abundance: NA
CDR3aa: CASSFSGPGGYTF

v_gene: TRBV7-2
j_gene: TRBJ2-3
abundance: few
CDR3aa: CASSARQGRGTDTQYF

v_gene: TRBV29-1
j_gene: TRBJ2-5
abundance: NA
CDR3aa: CSVFMGGVRETQYF

v_gene: TRBV7-3
j_gene: TRBJ2-1
abundance: few
CDR3aa: CASSSGSGTYNEQFF